A single sample gave rise to the 24 T cell receptor beta chains below, sequenced in a study of blood T cell repertoires in COVID-19. Assay used: immunoSEQ multiplex PCR; TCRdb lists only in-frame clones, some missing. The sample lists tens of thousands of clones; 75% to 90% were seen once. Source material: peripheral blood. The source of these receptors is a man aged 55 to 70 with COVID-19, enrolled during active disease.

The CDR3 coding sequence is TGTGCCAGCAGCAGCCGGACTAGCGGGAGTCCCTACAATGAGCAGTTCTTC. Translation gives CASSSRTSGSPYNEQFF. The chain recombines TRBV7-8 with TRBJ2-1; 13 bases match TRBD2. This CDR3 region has 17 residues. Germline trimming cut 5 bases from V and 2 bases from J; bases unmatched to any gene: 6. CDR1 and CDR2 from the germline V gene are SGHVS and FQNEAQ. The variable domain in full, with the rest retrieved from reference TRBV7-8 and TRBJ2-1, is GAGVSQSPRYKVAKRGQDVALRCDPISGHVSLFWYQQALGQGPEFLTYFQNEAQLDKSGLPSDRFFAERPEGSVSTLKIQRTQQEDSAVYLCASSSRTSGSPYNEQFFGPGTRLTVL.

A single count supports this clone. For the CDR3, the DNA is TGCGCCAGCAGCGTTCAGGGAACTCAAGAGACCCAGTACTTC. As protein: CASSVQGTQETQYF. The rearrangement uses TRBV5-1 and TRBJ2-5, with a weak D call TRBD1 (5 bases). V lost 4 bases and J lost 2, with 12 bases in between. CDR1 and CDR2 (germline): SGHRS, YFSETQ. The CDR3 length is 14 residues.

The rearrangement links TRBV24-1 to TRBJ1-5; D possibly corresponds to TRBD1 (6 bases). This CDR3 has 11 residues. Germline V gene data show CDR1 as KGHDR and CDR2 as SFDVKD. With 0 bases removed from V and 13 bases from J, the gap between germline ends came to 6 bases. The CDR3 loop reads CATSDLGQQHF. In DNA form, the CDR3 reads TGTGCCACCAGTGATTTGGGACAGCAGCATTTT.

The chain has TRBV19 and TRBJ2-1, with 10 bases lining up with TRBD2. The CDR3 sequence is 14 residues long. The germline gives CDR1 LNHDA, CDR2 SQIVND (reference sequence). V shed 5 bases and J 12 bases; nucleotides not matched to a gene: 10. In DNA form, the CDR3 reads TGTGCCAGTAGTGGTCGACTAGCGGGTACCGTGCAGTTCTTC. Its translation is CASSGRLAGTVQFF.

V is TRBV13 and J is TRBJ2-1; TRBD2 matches at 14 bases. Losses at the gene ends were 6 bases for V and 3 bases for J; bases not matched to a gene: 10. This CDR3 is built from 18 residues. CDR1 and CDR2 from the germline V gene are PRHDT and FYEKMQ (reference sequence). CDR3: CASRRTGLAGEDYNEQFF. CDR3 coding DNA: TGTGCCAGCAGACGGACGGGACTAGCGGGAGAAGACTACAATGAGCAGTTCTTC.

V and J are TRBV6-5 and TRBJ1-2; no clear D. V shed 7 bases and J shed 1 base, with 13 bases lying between them. The CDR3 sequence is 14 residues long. Germline CDR1 is MNHEY and CDR2 is SVGAGI. The CDR3 sequence is CASTRAGFNYGYTF. The CDR3 nucleotides read TGTGCCAGCACCAGAGCGGGGTTTAACTATGGCTACACCTTC.

The genes are TRBV21-1 and TRBJ2-1; TRBD1, the table's D call, lacks a check against the DNA. TRBV21-1 is annotated as a pseudogene. The CDR3 has 14 amino acids. This CDR3 is CARPRDKLYNEQFF. CDR3 sequence (DNA): TGTGCCAGGCCTCGGGACAAACTATACAATGAGCAGTTCTTC.

The rearrangement links TRBV9 to TRBJ2-2; TRBD1 matches 8 bases. V dropped 4 bases and J dropped 6; count of bases not matched to a gene: 5. The germline gives CDR1 SGDLS, CDR2 YYNGEE. The CDR3 extends over 14 amino acids. The CDR3 coding sequence is TGTGCCAGCAGCCCCACAGGGGGACCCGGGGAGCTGTTTTTT. Its translation is CASSPTGGPGELFF.

In DNA form, the CDR3 reads TGTGCCAGCAGTGAAGAAGGCGGGAGTCCCTACGAGCAGTACTTC. Its translation: CASSEEGGSPYEQYF. J is TRBJ2-7 and V is TRBV2, with 7 bases fitting TRBD2. The V and J ends lost 1 base and 2 bases, in that order; junction bases with no gene match: 5. The germline CDR1 and CDR2 sequences are SNHLY and FYNNEI. There are 15 residues in the CDR3.

J is TRBJ1-3 and V is TRBV7-2; tentative D call: TRBD1 (6 bases). The V end lost 2 bases, the J end lost 0 bases, and 11 bases lay between the germline ends. Germline V lookup: CDR1 SGHTA, CDR2 FQGNSA. The CDR3 sequence is 16 residues long. This CDR3 is CASSLMDSYSGNTIYF. The CDR3 nucleotides are TGTGCCAGCAGCTTAATGGACAGCTACTCTGGAAACACCATATATTTT.

The chain employs TRBV19 and TRBJ2-7; TRBD2 is a possible D gene (6 bases). The ends were cut back, 6 bases at V and 0 bases at J, with 12 bases in the middle. Germline V gene sequence: CDR1 LNHDA, CDR2 SQIVND (reference sequence). The CDR3 spans 14 residues. This chain's CDR3 is CASRNSGSSYEQYF. CDR3 DNA sequence: TGTGCCAGTAGGAATAGCGGAAGCTCCTACGAGCAGTACTTC.

The chain carries TRBV30 and TRBJ2-2; 10 bases agree with TRBD2. The CDR3 is 15 residues long. Per germline, CDR1 GTSNPN and CDR2 SVGIG (reference sequence). The V and J ends lost 3 bases and 6 bases, in that order; junction bases with no gene match: 7. CDR3: CAWRVAGGGSGELFF. The DNA for the CDR3 is TGTGCCTGGAGGGTAGCGGGGGGAGGGTCCGGGGAGCTGTTTTTT.

This clone is a singleton in its sample. This chain joins TRBV9 and TRBJ1-2; unclear D gene. From germline, CDR1 is SGDLS and CDR2 YYNGEE. Trimming left V 4 bases short and J 2 bases short, with 21 bases between. The CDR3 has 17 residues. The DNA of the CDR3 is TGTGCCAGCAGCATAAGTCGGCGAGGGAAGGAGAACTATGGCTACACCTTC. It codes for CASSISRRGKENYGYTF.

The genes are TRBV11-2 and TRBJ1-2, with 10 bases fitting TRBD1. V shed 1 base, J shed 4 bases, and the junction held 3 bases outside the gene matches. CDR1 is SGHAT and CDR2 is FQNNGV in the germline V gene. There are 15 residues in the CDR3. This chain's CDR3 is CASSLGGQGSYGYTF. Here the CDR3 DNA reads TGTGCCAGCAGCTTAGGGGGACAGGGGAGCTATGGCTACACCTTC.

In DNA form, the CDR3 reads TGCGCCAGCAGCTTGGACCAGGGTCACTTGAACACTGAAGCTTTCTTT. Translation gives CASSLDQGHLNTEAFF. This chain joins TRBV5-1 and TRBJ1-1; tentatively, D is TRBD1 (5 bases). CDR3 length equals 16 residues. From germline, CDR1 is SGHRS and CDR2 YFSETQ. V shed 0 bases and J shed 0 bases, with 12 bases lying between them.

This clone has just one count. This chain connects TRBV19 to TRBJ2-7; D is undetermined. The CDR3 extends over 14 amino acids. V was shortened by 5 bases and J by 0 bases, with 11 bases between the two germline ends. CDR1 and CDR2 (germline): LNHDA, SQIVND (reference sequence). The CDR3 here is CASSAGVTSYEQYF. For the CDR3, the DNA is TGTGCCAGTAGTGCAGGCGTGACCTCCTACGAGCAGTACTTC.

This chain links TRBV6-5 with TRBJ1-2; D is undetermined. Germline loops: CDR1 MNHEY, CDR2 SVGAGI. The V end was cut by 6 bases, the J end by 0 bases, with 8 bases between. This CDR3 is 13 amino acids long. The CDR3 loop is CASRIVANYGYTF. The DNA of the CDR3 is TGTGCCAGCAGGATCGTAGCTAACTATGGCTACACCTTC.

The chain combines TRBV6-5 with TRBJ1-6; D gene unclear. Trimming cost V 6 bases and J 0 bases, with 9 bases left between them. The CDR3 has 15 amino acids. Looked up from germline, CDR1 is MNHEY and CDR2 is SVGAGI. The CDR3 is CASRRLSSYNSPLHF. Written as DNA, the CDR3 is TGTGCCAGCAGACGCTTGAGCTCCTATAATTCACCCCTCCACTTT.

This clone was recorded once. The chain combines TRBV7-2 with TRBJ2-3; maybe TRBD1 (5 bases). V was trimmed by 2 bases and J by 0 bases, leaving 18 bases between them. Germline values: CDR1 SGHTA, CDR2 FQGNSA. This CDR3 is 18 amino acids long. The chain's CDR3 is CASSLQSGYGASTDTQYF. The CDR3 nucleotides are TGTGCCAGCAGCTTACAGTCAGGTTATGGGGCTAGCACAGATACGCAGTATTTT. Looking up the rest from reference TRBV7-2 and TRBJ2-3 gives the full variable domain: GAGVSQSPSNKVTEKGKDVELRCDPISGHTALYWYRQSLGQGLEFLIYFQGNSAPDKSGLPSDRFSAERTGGSVSTLTIQRTQQEDSAVYLCASSLQSGYGASTDTQYFGPGTRLTVL.

V is TRBV29-1 and J is TRBJ2-1; 7 nucleotides agree with TRBD2. J gave up 7 bases and V 5 bases, and 8 bases lay outside the gene matches. Germline CDR1 SQVTM, CDR2 ANQGSEA. The CDR3 extends over 13 amino acids. In DNA, the CDR3 is TGCAGCGTTCTGCTAGCGGCGACTAATGAGCAGTTCTTC. Its protein product is CSVLLAATNEQFF.

The rearrangement links TRBV2 to TRBJ2-7; a possible D gene is TRBD1 (6 bases). Germline CDR1 reads SNHLY; CDR2 reads FYNNEI. V dropped 3 bases and J dropped 3 bases, with 12 bases sitting between them. The CDR3 spans 14 residues. The CDR3 DNA follows: TGTGCCAGCAGTGAGGGACAAAAGTTCTACGAGCAGTACTTC. Translated: CASSEGQKFYEQYF.

The chain joins TRBV27 to TRBJ1-1; 7 positions agree with TRBD1. The V gene's germline CDR1 is MNHEY and CDR2 SMNVEV (reference sequence). V gave up 5 bases and J gave up 3 bases; unmatched junction bases: 6. The length of the CDR3 is 14 residues. As DNA, the CDR3 is TGTGCCAGCAGTCCCCGACAGGGAGACACTGAAGCTTTCTTT. Encoded protein: CASSPRQGDTEAFF.

V usage is TRBV4-1 and J usage is TRBJ1-2; 7 positions match TRBD1. The CDR3 is 14 residues long. The germline gives CDR1 MGHRA, CDR2 YSYEKL. V gave up 2 bases and J gave up 4 bases; unmatched junction bases: 4. The CDR3 sequence: CASSQPGQTYGYTF. The CDR3 region has the DNA TGCGCCAGCAGCCAACCGGGACAGACCTATGGCTACACCTTC.

The chain is built from TRBV6-4 and TRBJ1-2; D call uncertain. The V end lost 0 bases, the J end lost 6 bases, and 14 bases lay between the germline ends. The CDR3 length is 15 residues. Germline assignment: CDR1 MRHNA and CDR2 SNTAGT. Here the CDR3 DNA reads TGTGCCAGCAGTGACTCGAGCGGATCCGCCAATGGCTACACCTTC. It translates to CASSDSSGSANGYTF.